One sample yielded the 29 T cell receptor beta chains listed below, sequenced in a study of CD4 T cells in relation to SARS-CoV-2 and coronaviruses. Measured with immunoSEQ multiplex PCR; TCRdb has only the in-frame clones, and not every one. The sample gives 9,500 to 13,000 clones, 75% to 85% of which show up once; approximately 24% is in the top ten. Before the COVID-19 pandemic, during about 2011-2019, CD4+ T cells were taken from unexposed donors. The cells were cultured for under twelve days before CD4+ T cells were isolated. These TCRs are of unknown antigen specificity. The sequencing sample was made of CD4+ T cells from PBMCs, cultured in vitro. Receptors were obtained from a human donor in good health.

The V and J genes are TRBV18 and TRBJ2-7, with TRBD1 identical over 10 bases. V gave up 1 base and J gave up 5 bases; unmatched junction bases: 5. The CDR3 totals 15 residues. The V gene's germline CDR1 is KGHSH and CDR2 LQKENI. CDR3 DNA sequence: TGTGCCAGCTCACCACGCGACAGGGGGCAGGACGAGCAGTACTTC. Amino acids: CASSPRDRGQDEQYF.

The CDR3 DNA follows: TGTGCCAGCAGCGTAGAGGTAGTAGGGGCAGATACGCAGTATTTT. Translation: CASSVEVVGADTQYF. The J gene is TRBJ2-3, the V gene TRBV9; D is perhaps TRBD1 (5 bases). The germline V gene has CDR1 SGDLS and CDR2 YYNGEE. The length of the CDR3 is 15 residues. V was cut by 0 bases and J by 4 bases, with 12 bases left in between.

V usage is TRBV7-2 and J usage is TRBJ2-7, with D unresolved. V lost 1 base, J lost 0 bases, and 10 bases lay in between. The CDR3 loop spans 15 amino acids. The germline gives CDR1 SGHTA, CDR2 FQGNSA. CDR3: CASSLDADGSYEQYF. CDR3 nucleotide sequence: TGTGCCAGCAGCTTAGACGCAGATGGCTCCTACGAGCAGTACTTC.

V gene TRBV11-3 combines with J gene TRBJ1-2, with 7 bases fitting TRBD1. The CDR3 length is 18 residues. Germline loops: CDR1 SGHNT, CDR2 YENEEA. V lost 7 bases to trimming and J lost 3 bases; unmatched junction nucleotides: 20. The CDR3 DNA follows: TGTGCCAGCACCCGTCCAGGGTACCCCAACAGGGGTGACTATGGCTACACCTTC. It translates to CASTRPGYPNRGDYGYTF.

The chain joins TRBV5-1 to TRBJ2-7; D could derive from TRBD1 or TRBD2 (5 bases each). The CDR3 is 14 amino acids. V shed 5 bases and J shed 7 bases, with 19 bases lying between them. CDR1 is SGHRS, CDR2 YFSETQ, per germline. CDR3 residues: CASRRTPAVLEQYF. The CDR3 DNA is TGCGCCAGCAGACGGACACCAGCGGTTTTAGAGCAGTACTTC.

The CDR3 protein is CASSEGRVQYF. The DNA for the CDR3 is TGTGCCAGCAGTGAAGGGAGGGTGCAGTACTTC. The genes are TRBV6-1 and TRBJ2-7; D is perhaps TRBD2 (6 bases). The CDR3 length is 11 residues. V lost 1 base and J lost 9, with 7 bases in between. Germline V gene sequence: CDR1 MNHNS, CDR2 SASEGT.

The chain uses TRBV12-5 and TRBJ2-1, with unresolved D. Trimming cost V 0 bases and J 9 bases, with 9 bases left between them. This CDR3 has 13 amino acids. Germline loops: CDR1 LGHNT, CDR2 FRNRAP. Written as DNA, the CDR3 is TGTGCTAGTGGTTTGGTAGGGTCCAGTGAGCAGTTCTTC. Amino acid sequence: CASGLVGSSEQFF.

This chain uses TRBV3-1 (or the pseudogene TRBV3-2) with TRBJ1-6, with 10 bases fitting TRBD1. V lost 1 base to trimming and J lost 7 bases; unmatched junction nucleotides: 4. CDR1 is LGHDT and CDR2 is YNNKEL in the germline V gene (reference sequence). CDR3 size: 16 residues. DNA of the CDR3: TGTGCCAGCAGCCAAGGGGGACAGGGGAACAATTCACCCCTCCACTTT. Its protein product is CASSQGGQGNNSPLHF.

This clone showed up just a few times. This chain links TRBV19 with TRBJ2-7; D is unclear. This CDR3 contains 14 residues. Germline V CDR1 and CDR2: LNHDA, SQIVND (reference sequence). Trimming removed 4 bases from V and 0 bases from J, with 10 bases in between. The CDR3 here is CASSKERNSYEQYF. In DNA form, the CDR3 reads TGTGCCAGTAGTAAGGAGAGAAACTCCTACGAGCAGTACTTC. The whole variable domain, remainder taken from reference TRBV19 and TRBJ2-7, is DGGITQSPKYLFRKEGQNVTLSCEQNLNHDAMYWYRQDPGQGLRLIYYSQIVNDFQKGDIAEGYSVSREKKESFPLTVTSAQKNPTAFYLCASSKERNSYEQYFGPGTRLTVT.

The V and J genes are TRBV24-1 and TRBJ1-2; the match to TRBD1 covers 8 bases. The length of the CDR3 is 16 residues. CDR1 and CDR2 (germline): KGHDR, SFDVKD. Trimming at V came to 5 bases and at J to 4 bases, leaving 11 bases not matched to a gene. In nucleotides, the CDR3 is TGTGCCACCAGTGCCCCCGACGGGACAGGTTCCTATGGCTACACCTTC. It codes for CATSAPDGTGSYGYTF.

V gene TRBV29-1 combines with J gene TRBJ1-2; D uncertain. The germline V and J ends were trimmed by 5 bases and 1 base, with 8 bases remaining between them. CDR3 length: 12 amino acids. CDR1 and CDR2 (germline): SQVTM, ANQGSEA. The CDR3 nucleotides read TGCAGCGTTCAGGCAGTTAACTATGGCTACACCTTC. Protein product: CSVQAVNYGYTF.

This clone was counted a few times. This chain joins TRBV28 and TRBJ1-2; TRBD1 is a possible D gene (5 bases). Deletions cut 3 bases from V and 6 bases from J, with 5 bases between. The CDR3 has 11 amino acids. Germline V gene lookup returns CDR1 MDHEN and CDR2 SYDVKM. DNA for the CDR3: TGTGCCAGCAGTTTGGGGGATGGCTACACCTTC. Protein: CASSLGDGYTF.

V is TRBV30 and J is TRBJ1-5; D unresolved. The length of the CDR3 is 14 residues. The V gene lost 4 bases and the J gene lost 0 bases, with 10 bases spanning the gap. Germline CDR1 and CDR2: GTSNPN and SVGIG (reference sequence). The CDR3 loop reads CAWMRKNSNQPQHF. Written as DNA, the CDR3 is TGTGCCTGGATGCGGAAAAATAGCAATCAGCCCCAGCATTTT.

This rearrangement joins TRBV6-2 or TRBV6-3 to TRBJ2-4, with 8 positions matching TRBD1. This CDR3 has 20 amino acids. The germline gives CDR1 MNHEY, CDR2 SVGEGT. Germline trimming cut 0 bases from V and 3 bases from J; bases unmatched to any gene: 16. This CDR3 is CASSYSVGQGTALGKNIQYF. CDR3 bases: TGTGCCAGCAGTTACTCGGTCGGACAGGGAACCGCCCTGGGCAAAAACATTCAGTACTTC.

The V call is TRBV10-2, the J call TRBJ2-7; the match to TRBD2 covers 10 bases. Trimming removed 3 bases from V and 1 base from J; junction bases left unmatched: 9. The CDR3 extends over 17 amino acids. Germline V gene lookup returns CDR1 WSHSY and CDR2 SAAADI. CDR3 residues: CASSEPGLASGSYEQYF. The CDR3, as DNA: TGCGCCAGCAGTGAACCGGGACTAGCGAGCGGTTCCTACGAGCAGTACTTC.

The rearrangement uses TRBV19 and TRBJ2-5; D gene ambiguous. V dropped 5 bases and J dropped 2 bases, with 6 bases sitting between them. CDR1 is LNHDA and CDR2 is SQIVND in the germline V gene (reference sequence). CDR3 length equals 12 residues. For the CDR3, the DNA is TGTGCCAGTAGTGAAGGACAAGAGACCCAGTACTTC. Encoded protein: CASSEGQETQYF.

The chain is built from TRBV19 and TRBJ1-1; D is ambiguous. V dropped 4 bases and J dropped 3 bases, with 12 bases sitting between them. The germline V gene has CDR1 LNHDA and CDR2 SQIVND (reference sequence). This CDR3 comprises 14 residues. CDR3 nucleotides: TGTGCCAGTAGTAAGGGTCATGGGGACACTGAAGCTTTCTTT. This codes for CASSKGHGDTEAFF. Combining the CDR3 with reference TRBV19 and TRBJ1-1 gives the whole variable domain DGGITQSPKYLFRKEGQNVTLSCEQNLNHDAMYWYRQDPGQGLRLIYYSQIVNDFQKGDIAEGYSVSREKKESFPLTVTSAQKNPTAFYLCASSKGHGDTEAFFGQGTRLTVV.

The rearrangement links TRBV7-2 to TRBJ1-4, with no clear D. The CDR3 is 14 residues long. Germline CDR1 reads SGHTA; CDR2 reads FQGNSA. V was clipped by 0 bases and J by 5 bases, with 7 bases between them. The CDR3 DNA sequence: TGTGCCAGCAGCTTAGCGGGAAACAATGAAAAACTGTTTTTT. Its protein product is CASSLAGNNEKLFF.

V usage is TRBV4-3 and J usage is TRBJ2-1; possibly TRBD1 for D (6 bases). Germline V lookup: CDR1 LGHNA, CDR2 YSLEER. Trimming stripped 0 bases from V and 2 bases from J, with 23 bases between. The CDR3 covers 20 residues. The chain's CDR3 is CASSQDDGSGTPNPYNEQFF. The CDR3 coding sequence is TGCGCCAGCAGCCAAGATGACGGTTCCGGGACACCGAATCCCTACAATGAGCAGTTCTTC.

The V and J genes are TRBV11-2 and TRBJ2-2; 10 bases align to TRBD2. The CDR3 has 14 amino acids. In germline, CDR1 is SGHAT, CDR2 FQNNGV. Germline trimming cut 6 bases from V and 5 bases from J; bases unmatched to any gene: 3. The CDR3 sequence: CASRTSGTTGELFF. CDR3 sequence (DNA): TGTGCCAGCAGAACTAGCGGGACTACCGGGGAGCTGTTTTTT.

The chain has TRBV18 and TRBJ1-2, with D hard to call. The CDR3 runs 17 residues. Germline CDR1 KGHSH, CDR2 LQKENI. V was cut by 4 bases and J by 0 bases, with 18 bases left in between. The CDR3 loop reads CASSHSNDNLANYGYTF. CDR3 nucleotide sequence: TGTGCCAGCTCACACTCTAATGACAACCTAGCTAACTATGGCTACACCTTC.

The J gene is TRBJ2-7, the V gene TRBV21-1; the DNA was not used to check the table's D call, TRBD1. TRBV21-1 is a listed pseudogene. CDR3 length: 19 amino acids. The CDR3 protein is CASSKVPQPEDRGAYEQYF. The CDR3 region has the DNA TGTGCCAGCAGCAAAGTCCCTCAGCCCGAGGACAGGGGAGCCTACGAGCAGTACTTC.

With respect to this clone: The same CDR3 arises from other DNA sequences in this sample as well. J is TRBJ1-4 and V is TRBV5-1; D ambiguous. CDR3 length: 14 amino acids. V lost 3 bases and J 3 bases, leaving 9 bases between the germline ends. Germline V lookup: CDR1 SGHRS, CDR2 YFSETQ. This CDR3 is CASSSGEANEKLFF. The CDR3 DNA sequence: TGCGCCAGCAGCTCGGGTGAGGCTAATGAAAAACTGTTTTTT.

CDR3 sequence reads: CASGVQSSGNTIYF. Written as DNA, the CDR3 is TGTGCCAGCGGGGTACAGTCCTCTGGAAACACCATATATTTT. V gene TRBV9 combines with J gene TRBJ1-3; D call uncertain. The CDR3 spans 14 residues. CDR1 and CDR2 (germline): SGDLS, YYNGEE. V dropped 7 bases and J dropped 0 bases, with 11 bases sitting between them. Variable domain in full (rest from reference TRBV9 and TRBJ1-3): DSGVTQTPKHLITATGQRVTLRCSPRSGDLSVYWYQQSLDQGLQFLIQYYNGEERAKGNILERFSAQQFPDLHSELNLSSLELGDSALYFCASGVQSSGNTIYFGEGSWLTVV.

The chain has TRBV5-1 and TRBJ2-2; 7 bases are shared with TRBD2. V shed 4 bases and J 0 bases; nucleotides not matched to a gene: 3. The CDR3 has 15 residues. Germline CDR1 is SGHRS and CDR2 is YFSETQ. The CDR3 sequence: CASSLGGANTGELFF. CDR3 nucleotides: TGCGCCAGCAGCCTTGGGGGGGCGAACACCGGGGAGCTGTTTTTT. Based on the CDR3 plus reference TRBV5-1 and TRBJ2-2, the full variable domain is KAGVTQTPRYLIKTRGQQVTLSCSPISGHRSVSWYQQTPGQGLQFLFEYFSETQRNKGNFPGRFSGRQFSNSRSEMNVSTLELGDSALYLCASSLGGANTGELFFGEGSRLTVL.

The chain employs TRBV6-5 and TRBJ2-2, with TRBD1 identical over 8 bases. The CDR3 runs to 14 residues. V was pared by 7 bases and J by 2 bases, with 3 bases of the junction left unmatched. Germline V lookup: CDR1 MNHEY, CDR2 SVGAGI. CDR3 in amino acids: CASNGQGNTGELFF. As DNA, the CDR3 is TGTGCCAGCAATGGACAGGGCAACACCGGGGAGCTGTTTTTT.

V is TRBV7-6 and J is TRBJ1-3; the D gene is possibly TRBD1 (5 bases). The length of the CDR3 is 16 residues. Germline CDR1 SGHVS, CDR2 FNYEAQ. With 1 base removed from V and 0 bases from J, the gap between germline ends came to 10 bases. The CDR3 spells CASSLVGGSSGNTIYF. CDR3 nucleotides: TGTGCCAGCAGCTTAGTTGGGGGGAGCTCTGGAAACACCATATATTTT.

The chain has TRBV12-3 or TRBV12-4 and TRBJ2-7; no firm D call. The CDR3 contains 12 residues. V lost 2 bases and J lost 9, with 11 bases in between. The CDR3 region has the DNA TGTGCCAGCAGTTTAAAAGTGGGGTCGCAGTACTTC. It encodes CASSLKVGSQYF.

The J gene is TRBJ2-1, the V gene TRBV3-1 (or the pseudogene TRBV3-2), with TRBD2 matching 11 bases. The germline V gene encodes CDR1 LGHDT and CDR2 YNNKEL (reference sequence). Losses at the gene ends were 4 bases for V and 6 bases for J; bases not matched to a gene: 5. The CDR3 length is 15 residues. The CDR3 spells CASSPGLAVSNEQFF. Written as DNA, the CDR3 is TGTGCCAGCAGCCCGGGACTAGCGGTGTCCAATGAGCAGTTCTTC.